This TCR beta chain was obtained from a study of neoadjuvant anti-PD-1 for oral cavity cancer. Study at large: Patients mostly received three to four biweekly nivolumab doses at 3 mg/kg before surgery. Patients without progression received a fourth nivolumab dose around day 43, then surgical resection on days 50-56.

This clone is categorized as medium-sized (0.01 to 0.1%). What it binds is not known. Study results and limitations: Post-treatment tumors with larger preexisting clones showed more shrinkage.

Assay: immunoSEQ multiplex PCR; the TCRdb copy retains only in-frame clones and omits some. The sample gives over 10,000 clones, around three fifths of which show up once; under 7.5% is in the top ten. CDR3 length: 14 residues. Looked up from germline, CDR1 is SGHAT and CDR2 is FQDESV (reference sequence). The V gene lost 0 bases and the J gene lost 5 bases, with 9 bases spanning the gap. Here the sequenced sample was tumor tissue, taken before nivolumab (anti-PD-1) treatment. J is TRBJ2-3 and V is TRBV11-1; D ambiguous. The sequence derives from a person aged 40 to 85 with oral cavity squamous cell carcinoma. The donor label of this sample is uncertain. CDR3 DNA sequence: TGTGCCAGCAGCTTAGCCGCCAGCCTAGATACGCAGTATTTT. Amino acid sequence: CASSLAASLDTQYF.